The rows below give T cell receptor beta chains drawn from one sample of a study of beta chain features in type 1 diabetes. Assay: immunoSEQ multiplex PCR; the TCRdb copy retains only in-frame clones and omits some. The repertoire holds about 710,000 clones, around 15% seen once, with less than 0.04% in the top ten. Sequenced input: naive CD4+ T cells from blood. The origin of the receptors is a young man with type 1 diabetes. Each CDR3 is given with its conserved first and last residue. A D gene is named only where the DNA matches it firmly. Size is stated for part of the rows, as once, few or many counts, or as a class when the clone is expanded.

CDR3nt: TGTGCCTGGACCCACCTAACCATGACAGGGAGGGAAGGTGGCTACACCTTC
CDR3aa: CAWTHLTMTGREGGYTF
d_gene: TRBD1
abundance: few
j_gene: TRBJ1-2
v_gene: TRBV30

CDR3nt: TGTGCCAGCAGCTTATCGGCAGGCGAGCAGTACTTC
CDR3aa: CASSLSAGEQYF
d_gene: -
abundance: -
j_gene: TRBJ2-7
v_gene: TRBV7-2

CDR3nt: TGCAGCGCCCACGGCATGGCCACTGAAGCTTTCTTT
CDR3aa: CSAHGMATEAFF
d_gene: -
abundance: -
j_gene: TRBJ1-1
v_gene: TRBV29-1

CDR3nt: TGCGCCAGCAGCTATTTTTGGTCCGGACAGGGTGAGACCTACGAGCAGTACTTC
CDR3aa: CASSYFWSGQGETYEQYF
d_gene: TRBD1
abundance: few
j_gene: TRBJ2-7
v_gene: TRBV5-1

CDR3nt: TGTGCCAGCAGTGAATGGGCGGGACAGGGGAACCAAGAGACCCAGTACTTC
CDR3aa: CASSEWAGQGNQETQYF
d_gene: TRBD1
abundance: -
j_gene: TRBJ2-5
v_gene: TRBV2

CDR3nt: TGTGCCAGCAGCTTAGCTAGGAGCACCGGGGAGCTGTTTTTT
CDR3aa: CASSLARSTGELFF
d_gene: -
abundance: -
j_gene: TRBJ2-2
v_gene: TRBV11-1

CDR3nt: TGTGCCACTTCGGGACTCCAGAACACTGAAGCTTTCTTT
CDR3aa: CATSGLQNTEAFF
d_gene: -
abundance: -
j_gene: TRBJ1-1
v_gene: TRBV7-2

CDR3nt: TGTGCCAGCAGTGAACTCCCAGCGGGAGAGATTCGGAATGAGCAGTTCTTC
CDR3aa: CASSELPAGEIRNEQFF
d_gene: TRBD2
abundance: -
j_gene: TRBJ2-1
v_gene: TRBV2

CDR3nt: TGCGCCAGCACCCTAATGAGGAGGGGCGCGGAAGGTGGCTACACCTTC
CDR3aa: CASTLMRRGAEGGYTF
d_gene: -
abundance: -
j_gene: TRBJ1-2
v_gene: TRBV23-1

CDR3nt: TGTGCCAGCAGCTTAGGGATACAAGAGACCCAGTACTTC
CDR3aa: CASSLGIQETQYF
d_gene: -
abundance: few
j_gene: TRBJ2-5
v_gene: TRBV7-2

CDR3nt: TGTGCCAGCAGCGCCGGTTATGGAAACACCATATATTTT
CDR3aa: CASSAGYGNTIYF
d_gene: -
abundance: few
j_gene: TRBJ1-3
v_gene: TRBV7-9

CDR3nt: TGTGCCTCGACGGGGAGGGCTGCAACTAATGAAAAACTGTTTTTT
CDR3aa: CASTGRAATNEKLFF
d_gene: -
abundance: -
j_gene: TRBJ1-4
v_gene: TRBV30

CDR3nt: TGCGCCAGCAGCCGGGGCGTTCACGGGGTGGAGACCCAGTACTTC
CDR3aa: CASSRGVHGVETQYF
d_gene: -
abundance: -
j_gene: TRBJ2-5
v_gene: TRBV4-3

CDR3nt: TGTGCCAGCAGCGTAGCAGGAGCACTCTCCTACGAGCAGTACTTC
CDR3aa: CASSVAGALSYEQYF
d_gene: -
abundance: few
j_gene: TRBJ2-7
v_gene: TRBV9

CDR3nt: TGTGCCAGCAGCCAAGAGGGGACAGGGAATTGGTCACCCCTCCACTTT
CDR3aa: CASSQEGTGNWSPLHF
d_gene: TRBD1
abundance: -
j_gene: TRBJ1-6
v_gene: TRBV14